These 27 T cell receptor beta chains share one sample of origin, sequenced in a study of OX40 agonist ivuxolimab in advanced cancers. Profiling relied on immunoSEQ multiplex PCR, and the TCRdb table lists in-frame clones only, not all of them. The sample holds 40,000 to 45,000 clones, about 87% seen once. Sample: CD4+ or CD8+ T cells sorted from blood, taken in a trial of the OX40 agonist ivuxolimab. The receptor source for this set is an adult with an advanced solid tumor such as melanoma, head and neck, liver or kidney cancer.

V usage is TRBV7-2 and J usage is TRBJ2-1, with 7 bases lining up with TRBD2. CDR1 is SGHTA, CDR2 FQGNSA, per germline. The CDR3 totals 15 residues. V lost 1 base, J lost 6 bases, and 6 bases stayed unmatched. The CDR3 DNA sequence: TGTGCCAGCAGCTTAGGGCGGGGGTCCACCAATGAGCAGTTCTTC. This gives the protein CASSLGRGSTNEQFF. The full variable domain, in which reference TRBV7-2 and TRBJ2-1 provide the parts outside the CDR3, is GAGVSQSPSNKVTEKGKDVELRCDPISGHTALYWYRQSLGQGLEFLIYFQGNSAPDKSGLPSDRFSAERTGGSVSTLTIQRTQQEDSAVYLCASSLGRGSTNEQFFGPGTRLTVL.

The rearrangement links TRBV5-1 to TRBJ1-1; D is ambiguous. Trimming took 1 base from V and 3 from J, leaving 7 bases between them. Germline assignment: CDR1 SGHRS and CDR2 YFSETQ. There are 13 residues in the CDR3. The CDR3 is CASSLPTYTEAFF. The CDR3 DNA reads as TGCGCCAGCAGCTTGCCCACCTACACTGAAGCTTTCTTT.

The rearrangement uses TRBV7-9 and TRBJ1-5; D possibly corresponds to TRBD1 (5 bases). This CDR3 is 14 amino acids long. Trimming pared 5 bases from V and 6 bases from J, leaving 14 bases between. CDR1 is SEHNR and CDR2 is FQNEAQ in the germline V gene (reference sequence). This CDR3 reads CASSRAPRGQPQHF. In DNA, the CDR3 is TGTGCCAGCAGCCGGGCCCCGAGGGGTCAGCCCCAGCATTTT. Supplemented by reference TRBV7-9 and TRBJ1-5, the full variable domain reads DTGVSQNPRHKITKRGQNVTFRCDPISEHNRLYWYRQTLGQGPEFLTYFQNEAQLEKSRLLSDRFSAERPKGSFSTLEIQRTEQGDSAMYLCASSRAPRGQPQHFGDGTRLSIL.

The CDR3 nucleotides are TGTGCCACCAGTCGGGGCACTGAAGCTTTCTTT. Translation gives CATSRGTEAFF. The chain is built from TRBV19 and TRBJ1-1; no definite D call. V was pared by 10 bases and J by 4 bases, with 10 bases between. Germline V gene data show CDR1 as LNHDA and CDR2 as SQIVND (reference sequence). CDR3 length: 11 residues.

In its sample, this clone was seen once. V is TRBV19 and J is TRBJ1-4; maybe TRBD1 (5 bases). This CDR3 has 12 residues. Trimming shortened V by 9 bases and J by 8 bases, and 13 bases separated the two germline ends. Germline V lookup: CDR1 LNHDA, CDR2 SQIVND (reference sequence). The chain's CDR3 is CASRGAGEKLFF. Here the CDR3 DNA reads TGTGCCAGCCGGGGCGCAGGCGAAAAACTGTTTTTT.

The chain uses TRBV2 and TRBJ2-1, with TRBD1 matching over 11 bases. Unmatched junction bases numbered 10, after V lost 5 bases and J lost 10 bases. CDR3 length: 15 amino acids. Germline V gene data show CDR1 as SNHLY and CDR2 as FYNNEI. The CDR3 bases are TGTGCCAGCAGTAAAAGGACAGGGGGCGCCGGGGAGCAGTTCTTC. Translated, it gives CASSKRTGGAGEQFF.

V and J are TRBV10-3 and TRBJ1-5, with 7 bases that match TRBD1. The J segment lost 3 bases and the V segment lost 3 bases, leaving 2 bases of the junction unmatched. This CDR3 is built from 14 residues. Germline CDR1 is ENHRY and CDR2 is SYGVKD. The CDR3 here is CAISDGQDNQPQHF. Here the CDR3 DNA reads TGTGCCATCAGTGATGGACAGGACAATCAGCCCCAGCATTTT.

The gene calls are TRBV27 and TRBJ2-4; possibly TRBD1 or TRBD2 for D (5 bases each). With 5 bases removed from V and 8 bases from J, the gap between germline ends came to 22 bases. The CDR3 has 16 amino acids. Germline loops: CDR1 MNHEY, CDR2 SMNVEV (reference sequence). Here the CDR3 DNA reads TGTGCCAGCAGTCCCGAGAGGGGCGGCCTCGGATACATTCAGTACTTC. Its translation: CASSPERGGLGYIQYF.

The chain carries TRBV7-2 and TRBJ2-7; 10 nucleotides line up with TRBD1. The CDR3 runs 15 residues. V was clipped by 5 bases and J by 2 bases; unmatched bases: 6. Germline V CDR1 and CDR2: SGHTA, FQGNSA. This chain's CDR3 is CASSATGGPAYEQYF. In DNA form, the CDR3 reads TGTGCCAGCAGCGCGACAGGGGGCCCAGCCTACGAGCAGTACTTC.

V usage is TRBV5-4 and J usage is TRBJ1-3; 7 bases match TRBD1. In germline, CDR1 is SGHNT, CDR2 YYREEE (reference sequence). V lost 7 bases to trimming and J lost 3 bases; unmatched junction nucleotides: 10. The CDR3 consists of 15 residues. CDR3 DNA sequence: TGTGCCAGCGGACCTTACCGGGACAGTGGAAACACCATATATTTT. Translation gives CASGPYRDSGNTIYF.

V gene TRBV5-1 combines with J gene TRBJ1-1; the match to TRBD1 covers 7 bases. Unmatched junction bases numbered 6, after V lost 4 bases and J lost 6 bases. Per the germline V gene, CDR1 is SGHRS and CDR2 is YFSETQ. CDR3 length: 13 residues. The CDR3 coding sequence is TGCGCCAGCAGCCGGGGACAGTCCCCTGAAGCTTTCTTT. Translation: CASSRGQSPEAFF.

This clone has only one observation. The genes are TRBV18 and TRBJ1-3, with D tentatively TRBD1 (5 bases). V was pared by 3 bases and J by 0 bases, with 12 bases between. The germline V gene encodes CDR1 KGHSH and CDR2 LQKENI. This CDR3 has 16 residues. CDR3 in amino acids: CASSPLDSPSGNTIYF. Here the CDR3 DNA reads TGTGCCAGCTCACCTCTAGACAGTCCCTCTGGAAACACCATATATTTT.

The chain carries TRBV7-3 and TRBJ2-7; D is undetermined. Trimming took off 2 bases at V and 6 bases at J, with 17 bases between the two ends. CDR3 size: 15 residues. CDR1 is SGHTA, CDR2 FQGTGA, per germline. CDR3 loop: CASSLDGIGSREQYF. The DNA for the CDR3 is TGTGCCAGCAGCTTAGATGGGATCGGGTCTCGCGAGCAGTACTTC.

The V gene is TRBV21-1, the J gene TRBJ2-7; TRBD2 is taken as the D call from the table, unchecked against the DNA. TRBV21-1 is classified as a pseudogene. CDR3 length equals 17 residues. The chain's CDR3 is CASLAASGRASPYEQYF. The CDR3 coding sequence is TGTGCCTCCCTGGCCGCTAGCGGGAGGGCATCACCCTACGAGCAGTACTTC.

Regarding this clone: This sample includes further DNA sequences coding for the same CDR3. The chain uses TRBV11-3 and TRBJ2-7; 8 nucleotides line up with TRBD2. The CDR3 runs 15 residues. J lost 0 bases, V lost 3 bases, and 4 bases had no gene match. Germline V gives CDR1 SGHNT, CDR2 YENEEA. CDR3 loop: CASSFAGGLSYEQYF. DNA for the CDR3: TGTGCCAGCAGCTTTGCGGGAGGCCTCTCCTACGAGCAGTACTTC.

DNA for the CDR3: TGTGCCAGCAGCCAGGATCTAGGGATGAGTGAAAAACTGTTTTTT. It specifies CASSQDLGMSEKLFF. The chain is built from TRBV7-9 and TRBJ1-4, with no clear D. V was clipped by 5 bases and J by 7 bases, with 17 bases between them. This CDR3 is built from 15 residues. CDR1 and CDR2 (germline): SEHNR, FQNEAQ (reference sequence).

The V call is TRBV7-2, the J call TRBJ2-1; tentatively, D is TRBD1 (6 bases). Between the trimmed V and J ends, which lost 5 bases and 9 bases, there was a span of 14 bases. The CDR3 runs 13 residues. CDR1 and CDR2 (germline): SGHTA, FQGNSA. The CDR3 here is CASSLIQGGEQFF. CDR3 nucleotides: TGTGCCAGCAGCCTGATACAGGGTGGTGAGCAGTTCTTC.

This chain connects TRBV18 to TRBJ2-7; D gene uncertain. Deletions cut 10 bases from V and 2 bases from J, with 12 bases between. The germline CDR1 and CDR2 sequences are KGHSH and LQKENI. This CDR3 has 12 amino acids. The CDR3 DNA reads TGTGCCACCTCGCTTGATCCCTACGAGCAGTACTTC. It is translated as CATSLDPYEQYF. The entire variable domain, with the rest obtained from reference TRBV18 and TRBJ2-7, is as follows: NAGVMQNPRHLVRRRGQEARLRCSPMKGHSHVYWYRQLPEEGLKFMVYLQKENIIDESGMPKERFSAEFPKEGPSILRIQQVVRGDSAAYFCATSLDPYEQYFGPGTRLTVT.

The J gene is TRBJ2-1, the V gene TRBV11-3, with D perhaps matching TRBD2 (6 bases). Germline values: CDR1 SGHNT, CDR2 YENEEA. Trimming stripped 1 base from V and 1 base from J, with 14 bases between. The CDR3 is 17 residues long. The CDR3, as DNA: TGTGCCAGCAGCTTAGGGTTCGGGAGAAGATCCTACAATGAGCAGTTCTTC. This encodes CASSLGFGRRSYNEQFF. The complete variable domain, with remaining parts taken from reference TRBV11-3 and TRBJ2-1, reads EAGVVQSPRYKIIEKKQPVAFWCNPISGHNTLYWYLQNLGQGPELLIRYENEEAVDDSQLPKDRFSAERLKGVDSTLKIQPAELGDSAVYLCASSLGFGRRSYNEQFFGPGTRLTVL.

The chain couples TRBV7-2 to TRBJ2-2; weak D call: TRBD2 (6 bases). The CDR3 is 15 amino acids. Germline-derived CDR1 and CDR2 are SGHTA and FQGNSA. V lost 2 bases to trimming and J lost 4 bases, with 11 bases between them. CDR3 DNA: TGTGCCAGCAGCTTACACGGGGGTGGCACCGGGGAGCTGTTTTTT. Its translation: CASSLHGGGTGELFF.

This chain uses TRBV20-1 with TRBJ1-1, with D uncertain. CDR3 length equals 11 residues. Germline CDR1 DFQATT, CDR2 SNEGSKA (reference sequence). V was cut by 0 bases and J by 5 bases, with 4 bases left in between. DNA of the CDR3: TGCAGTGCTAGAGAACAAACTGAAGCTTTCTTT. Translation gives CSAREQTEAFF.

The chain links TRBV5-4 to TRBJ1-6; 10 bases line up with TRBD1. J was trimmed by 10 bases and V by 4 bases; bases with no gene match: 8. Germline V gives CDR1 SGHNT, CDR2 YYREEE (reference sequence). The CDR3 has 15 amino acids. For the CDR3, the DNA is TGTGCCAGCAGCCCGGAGGGACAGGGGTACTCACCCCTCCACTTT. This sequence encodes CASSPEGQGYSPLHF.

The chain employs TRBV19 and TRBJ2-7; 7 bases are a match to TRBD2. The ends lost 0 bases at V and 2 bases at J; junction bases unmatched: 19. The CDR3 consists of 20 residues. CDR1 LNHDA and CDR2 SQIVND come from the germline V gene (reference sequence). Here the CDR3 DNA reads TGTGCCAGTAGTATAGATCTTCGGGACCGGGCCTTAGGGAGGGCCTACGAGCAGTACTTC. Protein: CASSIDLRDRALGRAYEQYF. The variable domain in full, completed from reference TRBV19 and TRBJ2-7, reads DGGITQSPKYLFRKEGQNVTLSCEQNLNHDAMYWYRQDPGQGLRLIYYSQIVNDFQKGDIAEGYSVSREKKESFPLTVTSAQKNPTAFYLCASSIDLRDRALGRAYEQYFGPGTRLTVT.

The chain carries TRBV10-2 and TRBJ2-6; 7 nucleotides match TRBD1. V shed 8 bases and J 2 bases; nucleotides not matched to a gene: 3. CDR1 and CDR2 (germline): WSHSY, SAAADI. The CDR3 spans 14 residues. The CDR3 DNA follows: TGCGCCAGCGTCGACAGGGCTGGGGCCAACGTCCTGACTTTC. Amino acids: CASVDRAGANVLTF.

In regard to this clone: The junction differs from germline at one of its ends, possibly a read error. This sequence joins TRBV7-7 and TRBJ2-1; TRBD2 agrees at 8 bases. CDR3 length: 13 residues. Germline V CDR1 and CDR2: SSHAT, FNYEAQ (reference sequence). Here the CDR3 DNA reads TGTGCTAGCAGCTTAGGACTAGCCAGCGAGCAGTTCTTC. As protein: CASSLGLASEQFF.

J is TRBJ2-7 and V is TRBV28; TRBD1 matches 9 bases. The CDR3 has 14 residues. J lost 1 base, V lost 6 bases, and 4 bases had no gene match. Germline V gene data show CDR1 as MDHEN and CDR2 as SYDVKM. CDR3 residues: CASRGTGKSYEQYF. The CDR3 region has the DNA TGTGCCAGCAGGGGGACAGGGAAATCCTACGAGCAGTACTTC.

The V call is TRBV5-4, the J call TRBJ2-2; tentative D call: TRBD1 (6 bases). Germline CDR1 is SGHNT and CDR2 is YYREEE (reference sequence). Trimming took off 9 bases at V and 1 base at J, with 13 bases between the two ends. The CDR3 totals 14 residues. Written as DNA, the CDR3 is TGTGCCACCCGACGGACAGTGAACACCGGGGAGCTGTTTTTT. This sequence encodes CATRRTVNTGELFF.